The 18 T cell receptor beta chains below come from one sample, sequenced in a study of Graves' ophthalmopathy and Graves' hyperthyroidism. Researchers took RNA transcripts and amplified TCR beta CDR3 regions from them. The workflow started with a first-round RT-PCR run with HTBI primers and then moved on to a second-round multiplex PCR. TCRdb reprocessed the multiplex PCR reads via MiXCR and lists one record per CDR3 protein. The repertoire holds 620,000 or so distinct CDR3 sequences, with about 24% as singletons. The sample was peripheral blood. Receptors were obtained from a woman between 18 and 30 years old with stable Graves' hyperthyroidism. Some clones in this sample may be carry-over from other donors' samples.

This clonotype occurred many times. The V call is TRBV6-1, the J call TRBJ1-2; tentative D call: TRBD1 (5 bases). Germline V gene sequence: CDR1 MNHNS, CDR2 SASEGT. There are 13 residues in the CDR3. The germline V and J ends were trimmed by 6 bases and 1 base, with 9 bases remaining between them. CDR3 DNA sequence: TGTGCCAGCAGGCAGGGTGATAACTATGGCTACACCTTC. Protein sequence: CASRQGDNYGYTF.

Regarding this clonotype: This may come from a read error, since a much larger clone is one base off. The CDR3 does not close with the conserved phenylalanine or tryptophan, likely indicating a read error. The rearrangement joins TRBV6-2 or TRBV6-3 to TRBJ1-2; D might be TRBD1 (6 bases). This CDR3 is built from 13 residues. Germline loops: CDR1 MNHEY, CDR2 SVGEGT. V was shortened by 8 bases and J by 4 bases, with 14 bases between the two germline ends. Written as DNA, the CDR3 is TGTGCCAGCGTCCAGGGGATATCCTATGGCTACACCGTC. It translates to CASVQGISYGYTV.

This clonotype was recorded at least ten times. The chain carries TRBV7-2 and TRBJ2-7; possible D gene TRBD2, 6 bases. CDR1 is SGHTA and CDR2 is FQGNSA in the germline V gene. The ends were cut back, 5 bases at V and 6 bases at J, with 17 bases in the middle. This CDR3 is built from 14 residues. The CDR3 reads CASSVRLVSLEQYF. The DNA of the CDR3 is TGTGCCAGCAGCGTAAGACTAGTCTCCCTCGAGCAGTACTTC.

The chain joins TRBV12-3 or TRBV12-4 to TRBJ1-3, with a tentative D call TRBD1 (5 bases). Trimming removed 7 bases at V and 0 bases at J, with 10 bases between. The CDR3 is 14 residues long. This CDR3 reads CASNRQSSGNTIYF. For the CDR3, the DNA is TGTGCCAGCAATCGACAGAGCTCTGGAAACACCATATATTTT.

This clonotype has a count of ten or more. This chain uses TRBV24-1 with TRBJ1-1, with 8 bases lining up with TRBD1. The V and J ends lost 7 bases and 6 bases, in that order; junction bases with no gene match: 0. CDR3 size: 11 residues. Per germline, CDR1 KGHDR and CDR2 SFDVKD. The CDR3 spells CATRQGAEAFF. In nucleotides, the CDR3 is TGTGCCACCAGACAGGGGGCTGAAGCTTTCTTT.

The rearrangement joins TRBV20-1 to TRBJ2-7; TRBD1 might be the D (6 bases). Trimming pared 6 bases from V and 1 base from J, leaving 13 bases between. Germline V gene sequence: CDR1 DFQATT, CDR2 SNEGSKA (reference sequence). The CDR3 is 13 amino acids. CDR3 residues: CSAEDSFSYEQYF. DNA for the CDR3: TGCAGTGCCGAGGACAGTTTTTCCTACGAGCAGTACTTC.

At least ten counts were recorded for this clonotype. The chain uses TRBV7-3 and TRBJ2-5; tentatively, D is TRBD1 (5 bases). Trimming stripped 4 bases from V and 5 bases from J, with 11 bases between. Germline lookup yields CDR1 SGHTA and CDR2 FQGTGA. This CDR3 region has 13 residues. The CDR3 loop is CASSSDSFETQYF. CDR3 coding DNA: TGTGCCAGCAGCTCCGACAGCTTCGAGACCCAGTACTTC.

This clonotype was observed many times. V is TRBV20-1 and J is TRBJ2-7; tentatively, D is TRBD1 (6 bases). Trimming stripped 6 bases from V and 4 bases from J, with 10 bases between. The CDR3 has 11 residues. CDR1 and CDR2 (germline): DFQATT, SNEGSKA (reference sequence). The CDR3 is CSALRGYEQYF. In DNA form, the CDR3 reads TGCAGTGCCCTCAGGGGATACGAGCAGTACTTC.

The rearrangement uses TRBV24-1 and TRBJ2-2; no clear D. The CDR3 totals 16 residues. Germline CDR1 KGHDR, CDR2 SFDVKD. Trimming cost V 1 base and J 0 bases, with 8 bases left between them. In nucleotides, the CDR3 is TGTGCCACCAGTGATTTAAAAGGAGCGAACACCGGGGAGCTGTTTTTT. Translating gives CATSDLKGANTGELFF.

This clonotype has a handful of counts. The J gene is TRBJ1-2, the V gene TRBV18, with D unclear. Germline V CDR1 and CDR2: KGHSH, LQKENI. V was trimmed by 6 bases and J by 2 bases, leaving 22 bases between them. This CDR3 is 17 amino acids long. DNA for the CDR3: TGTGCCAGCTCTCCCGGAGGGCGTGGGAGAGGAAACTATGGCTACACCTTC. Translation gives CASSPGGRGRGNYGYTF.

The V and J genes are TRBV6-2 or TRBV6-3 and TRBJ1-1; D is ambiguous. V lost 6 bases and J 0 bases, leaving 14 bases between the germline ends. This CDR3 is 15 amino acids long. The germline V gene has CDR1 MNHEY and CDR2 SVGEGT. CDR3 nucleotides: TGTGCCAGCAGCCCCGCATCGACCATGAACACTGAAGCTTTCTTT. Its translation: CASSPASTMNTEAFF.

This clonotype came up a few times. The chain joins TRBV7-3 to TRBJ1-1, with TRBD1 as a possible D gene (5 bases). This CDR3 is 15 amino acids long. Germline lookup yields CDR1 SGHTA and CDR2 FQGTGA. Trimming stripped 3 bases from V and 3 bases from J, with 14 bases between. The CDR3 sequence is CASSLGGVAYTEAFF. CDR3 in DNA: TGTGCCAGCAGCTTGGGGGGGGTGGCTTACACTGAAGCTTTCTTT.

In this sample, this clonotype turned up a few times. A read error may explain this, as a much larger clone is one base away. J is TRBJ2-7 and V is TRBV12-3 or TRBV12-4; no definite D call. The CDR3 is 14 amino acids. Trimming took off 4 bases at V and 1 base at J, with 11 bases between the two ends. CDR3: CASSSFQASYEQYF. CDR3 DNA sequence: TGTGCCAGCAGTTCTTTCCAGGCATCCTACGAGCAGTACTTC.

This clonotype was seen at least ten times. The CDR3 sequence: CASRGGAYEQYF. The CDR3, as DNA: TGTGCCAGCAGAGGGGGGGCCTACGAGCAGTACTTC. The chain recombines TRBV6-1 with TRBJ2-7; possibly TRBD2 for D (7 bases). Trimming shortened V by 6 bases and J by 2 bases, and 8 bases separated the two germline ends. The germline V gene encodes CDR1 MNHNS and CDR2 SASEGT. This CDR3 has 12 residues.

The chain couples TRBV4-1 to TRBJ1-2; perhaps TRBD1 as D (5 bases). CDR1 and CDR2 (germline): MGHRA, YSYEKL. The CDR3 is made up of 14 amino acids. V was pared by 1 base and J by 6 bases, with 12 bases between. The CDR3 sequence is CASSQGLGTDGYTF. In DNA, the CDR3 is TGCGCCAGCAGCCAAGGGTTGGGGACCGATGGCTACACCTTC.

About this clonotype itself: An end of the junction does not agree with germline; a read error may underlie this. This chain joins TRBV6-1 and TRBJ2-2; 8 nucleotides match TRBD2. CDR3 size: 16 residues. Germline-derived CDR1 and CDR2 are MNHNS and SASEGT. The DNA for the CDR3 is TGTGCCAGCAGTGAAAGTAGCGGGATAAACACCGGGGAGCTGTGTTTT. As protein: CASSESSGINTGELCF.

There are many counts of this clonotype. This chain connects TRBV9 to TRBJ2-7, with 7 bases lining up with TRBD1. The CDR3 loop spans 17 amino acids. The V gene's germline CDR1 is SGDLS and CDR2 YYNGEE. The V and J ends lost 4 bases and 5 bases, in that order; junction bases with no gene match: 18. CDR3 nucleotide sequence: TGTGCCAGCAGCTTGAGATCGGCAGGGGGTCCTTGGAACGAGCAGTACTTC. Translated, it gives CASSLRSAGGPWNEQYF.

The chain combines TRBV11-2 with TRBJ2-2; D gene unclear. The CDR3 has 17 amino acids. V dropped 4 bases and J dropped 0 bases, with 15 bases sitting between them. Germline V CDR1 and CDR2: SGHAT, FQNNGV. This CDR3 reads CASSSPAVTSNTGELFF. DNA for the CDR3: TGTGCCAGCAGCTCCCCGGCTGTTACTTCGAACACCGGGGAGCTGTTTTTT.